The entry below describes one T cell receptor (beta chain). Measured with immunoSEQ multiplex PCR; TCRdb has only the in-frame clones, and not every one. The table records 100,000 to 150,000 clones, approximately 91% of them present only once. Donors were drawn from the approximately 120-subject validation cohort, separate from the roughly 610-subject first cohort. The CDR3 sequence is 14 residues long. Germline trimming cut 8 bases from V and 4 bases from J; bases unmatched to any gene: 9. The germline V gene encodes CDR1 MNHEY and CDR2 SMNVEV (reference sequence). The data are from a study of cytomegalovirus exposure and HLA in healthy donors.

This TCR came from a woman aged 18-35 years in good health and CMV-seronegative. The chain couples TRBV27 to TRBJ2-7; 9 bases align to TRBD1. Sequencing was carried out using PBMCs. The CDR3 DNA is TGTGCCAGCGGCGATGGGACAGGGATTTACGAGCAGTACTTC. Translating it yields CASGDGTGIYEQYF.